Below, 31 T cell receptor beta chains from the same sample are listed, as sequenced in a study of blood T cell repertoires in COVID-19. Clones were sequenced by immunoSEQ multiplex PCR, and TCRdb holds only the in-frame ones, with some missing. The table shows approximately 140,000 clones, with 81% occurring only once. Sequenced: peripheral blood. The receptors shown here come from a human donor with acute or convalescent COVID-19. The donor label of this sample is uncertain.

The chain carries TRBV6-5 and TRBJ1-2; TRBD1 agrees at 7 bases. After removal of 2 bases from V and 1 base from J, the junction contained 4 bases not matched to a gene. The CDR3 loop spans 15 amino acids. Per germline, CDR1 MNHEY and CDR2 SVGAGI. CDR3: CASSYGTANNYGYTF. DNA for the CDR3: TGTGCCAGCAGTTACGGGACAGCTAATAACTATGGCTACACCTTC.

CDR3 nucleotides: TGTGCCAGAGGAGGGGAAGAGACCCAGTACTTC. It translates to CARGGEETQYF. This chain links TRBV21-1 with TRBJ2-5; TRBD2, the table's D call, lacks a check against the DNA. TRBV21-1 is designated a pseudogene. CDR3 size: 11 residues.

The chain is built from TRBV6-4 and TRBJ2-1, with 10 bases identical to TRBD1. The germline gives CDR1 MRHNA, CDR2 SNTAGT. V lost 10 bases, J lost 4 bases, and 10 bases stayed unmatched. The CDR3 is 15 amino acids. CDR3 coding DNA: TGTGCCACCGCCCGCCGGGACAGGGGTTACAATGAGCAGTTCTTC. Protein sequence: CATARRDRGYNEQFF.

V and J are TRBV30 and TRBJ2-2; D unresolved. The CDR3 is 11 amino acids. Looked up from germline, CDR1 is GTSNPN and CDR2 is SVGIG (reference sequence). Trimming took 5 bases from V and 6 from J, leaving 7 bases between them. Written as DNA, the CDR3 is TGTGCCTGGGAGCATCCCGGGGAGCTGTTTTTT. Translating it yields CAWEHPGELFF. The variable domain in full, with the rest retrieved from reference TRBV30 and TRBJ2-2, is SQTIHQWPATLVQPVGSPLSLECTVEGTSNPNLYWYRQAAGRGLQLLFYSVGIGQISSEVPQNLSASRPQDRQFILSSKKLLLSDSGFYLCAWEHPGELFFGEGSRLTVL.

V and J are TRBV5-4 and TRBJ1-2; 9 nucleotides align to TRBD1. The CDR3 length is 12 residues. V trimming: 0 bases; J trimming: 13 bases; junction bases outside the gene matches: 4. From germline, CDR1 is SGHNT and CDR2 YYREEE (reference sequence). CDR3 sequence (DNA): TGTGCCAGCAGCTTGGGACAGGGGGGAAGCACCTTC. Its translation: CASSLGQGGSTF.

This clone was seen a few times. The chain has TRBV5-4 and TRBJ2-1; tentatively, D is TRBD2 (5 bases). CDR1 is SGHNT, CDR2 YYREEE, per germline (reference sequence). Trimming cost V 4 bases and J 7 bases, with 15 bases left between them. This CDR3 is built from 14 residues. CDR3 in DNA: TGTGCCAGCAGCCCTCGTGGAGGTGGGAATGAGCAGTTCTTC. This gives the protein CASSPRGGGNEQFF.

The V gene is TRBV25-1, the J gene TRBJ2-7; D is unclear. The CDR3 contains 14 residues. Germline assignment: CDR1 MGHDK and CDR2 SYGVNS. The germline V and J ends were trimmed by 3 bases and 3 bases, with 12 bases remaining between them. The CDR3 coding sequence is TGTGCCAGCAGTGAGATCCAGTCACGCTACGAGCAGTACTTC. Encoded protein: CASSEIQSRYEQYF.

The chain couples TRBV19 to TRBJ1-5; D ambiguous. The CDR3 is 13 amino acids. Germline assignment: CDR1 LNHDA and CDR2 SQIVND (reference sequence). Trimming pared 6 bases from V and 5 bases from J, leaving 11 bases between. This CDR3 reads CASRGEADQPQHF. The CDR3 DNA reads as TGTGCCAGTAGAGGCGAGGCGGATCAGCCCCAGCATTTT. The full variable domain, in which reference TRBV19 and TRBJ1-5 provide the parts outside the CDR3, is DGGITQSPKYLFRKEGQNVTLSCEQNLNHDAMYWYRQDPGQGLRLIYYSQIVNDFQKGDIAEGYSVSREKKESFPLTVTSAQKNPTAFYLCASRGEADQPQHFGDGTRLSIL.

Only a few counts were recorded for this clone. The chain carries TRBV10-3 and TRBJ2-1; 10 bases are a match to TRBD2. Germline CDR1 and CDR2: ENHRY and SYGVKD. This CDR3 is built from 16 residues. V shed 10 bases, J shed 9 bases, and the junction held 18 bases outside the gene matches. CDR3 amino acids: CATYPGASGGKGEQFF. The CDR3 DNA reads as TGTGCCACTTACCCTGGGGCTAGCGGGGGCAAGGGTGAGCAGTTCTTC.

This chain connects TRBV7-6 to TRBJ1-5; 10 bases align to TRBD1. CDR1 SGHVS and CDR2 FNYEAQ come from the germline V gene. CDR3 length: 15 residues. After removal of 5 bases from V and 7 bases from J, the junction contained 8 bases not matched to a gene. The CDR3 spells CASSPGTGVGQPQHF. CDR3 bases: TGTGCCAGCAGCCCCGGGACAGGGGTCGGACAGCCCCAGCATTTT.

This rearrangement joins TRBV9 to TRBJ2-3; 10 nucleotides align to TRBD2. Germline V lookup: CDR1 SGDLS, CDR2 YYNGEE. Losses at the gene ends were 0 bases for V and 1 base for J; bases not matched to a gene: 8. CDR3 length: 18 residues. CDR3 sequence reads: CASSVGVSGTSGTDTQYF. The CDR3 bases are TGTGCCAGCAGCGTAGGGGTGTCCGGGACTAGCGGCACAGATACGCAGTATTTT.

The chain couples TRBV19 to TRBJ2-5; 7 bases map to TRBD2. The CDR3 is 15 residues long. V was clipped by 4 bases and J by 5 bases; unmatched bases: 10. Per germline, CDR1 LNHDA and CDR2 SQIVND (reference sequence). This chain's CDR3 is CASSTYLSGLETQYF. In DNA, the CDR3 is TGTGCCAGTAGTACTTACCTTAGCGGGCTTGAGACCCAGTACTTC.

This chain links TRBV29-1 with TRBJ1-5; 9 nucleotides agree with TRBD1. The CDR3 covers 13 residues. Per the germline V gene, CDR1 is SQVTM and CDR2 is ANQGSEA. The V gene end was trimmed by 6 bases and the J gene end by 2 bases; junction bases not matched to a gene: 2. The DNA for the CDR3 is TGCAGCGTGGGGACAGGGCGCAATCAGCCCCAGCATTTT. It translates to CSVGTGRNQPQHF.

This chain links TRBV14 with TRBJ2-7; 12 bases align to TRBD1. CDR1 is SGHDN, CDR2 FVKESK, per germline. This CDR3 is 15 amino acids long. V shed 4 bases, J shed 2 bases, and the junction held 3 bases outside the gene matches. CDR3 nucleotides: TGTGCCAGCAGCCTTGGGACAGGGGGCCCCTACGAGCAGTACTTC. Its translation is CASSLGTGGPYEQYF.

This chain joins TRBV4-1 and TRBJ1-1, with 7 bases matching TRBD1. CDR1 and CDR2 (germline): MGHRA, YSYEKL. V lost 3 bases and J lost 5; bases outside the gene matches: 6. This CDR3 comprises 14 residues. The CDR3 coding sequence is TGCGCCAGCAGCCAGGACAGGAAAAAGACTGAAGCTTTCTTT. This gives the protein CASSQDRKKTEAFF.

The rearrangement links TRBV24-1 to TRBJ2-2, with 7 positions matching TRBD1. The V gene's germline CDR1 is KGHDR and CDR2 SFDVKD. The CDR3 has 14 residues. Losses at the gene ends were 4 bases for V and 4 bases for J; bases not matched to a gene: 2. CDR3 residues: CATSEDRITGELFF. In DNA form, the CDR3 reads TGTGCCACCAGTGAGGACAGGATCACCGGGGAGCTGTTTTTT.

J is TRBJ1-5 and V is TRBV5-6, with 7 bases fitting TRBD1. The CDR3 contains 17 residues. CDR1 is SGHDT, CDR2 YYEEEE, per germline. Trimming at V came to 1 base and at J to 0 bases, leaving 7 bases not matched to a gene. The CDR3 sequence: CASSLRGTEYSNQPQHF. The CDR3 coding sequence is TGTGCCAGCAGCTTGAGGGGGACAGAGTATAGCAATCAGCCCCAGCATTTT. The full variable domain, completed using reference TRBV5-6 and TRBJ1-5, is DAGVTQSPTHLIKTRGQQVTLRCSPKSGHDTVSWYQQALGQGPQFIFQYYEEEERQRGNFPDRFSGHQFPNYSSELNVNALLLGDSALYLCASSLRGTEYSNQPQHFGDGTRLSIL.

This sequence joins TRBV6-5 and TRBJ1-6; D might be TRBD1 (6 bases). Looked up from germline, CDR1 is MNHEY and CDR2 is SVGAGI. V was shortened by 2 bases and J by 6 bases, with 11 bases between the two germline ends. The CDR3 sequence is 15 residues long. The CDR3 bases are TGTGCCAGCAGTTACGTTACAGGGTCTAATTCACCCCTCCACTTT. Translating it yields CASSYVTGSNSPLHF.

V is TRBV6-5 and J is TRBJ1-2; 8 nucleotides agree with TRBD1. With 7 bases clipped from V and 5 bases from J, the junction kept 12 bases outside the gene matches. Germline CDR1 and CDR2: MNHEY and SVGAGI. The CDR3 has 15 amino acids. As DNA, the CDR3 is TGTGCCAGCACCCGCGTAGGGACAGGAGTTTATGGCTACACCTTC. Its translation: CASTRVGTGVYGYTF.

A few counts support this clone. This chain links TRBV6-5 with TRBJ1-6; perhaps TRBD1 as D (5 bases). Germline-derived CDR1 and CDR2 are MNHEY and SVGAGI. The CDR3 loop spans 15 amino acids. Trimming took 4 bases from V and 6 from J, leaving 13 bases between them. The CDR3 reads CASSSWGEPNSPLHF. DNA for the CDR3: TGTGCCAGCAGTTCTTGGGGGGAACCTAATTCACCCCTCCACTTT.

V and J are TRBV5-8 and TRBJ1-3, with D possibly TRBD1 on 5 matching bases. Germline CDR1 and CDR2: SGHTS and YDEGEE. Trimming cost V 2 bases and J 1 base, with 13 bases left between them. CDR3 length: 16 amino acids. The CDR3 protein is CASSFGGKLSGNTIYF. As DNA, the CDR3 is TGTGCCAGCAGCTTCGGGGGTAAATTGTCTGGAAACACCATATATTTT.

The J gene is TRBJ2-1, the V gene TRBV7-7; D not certain. Germline lookup yields CDR1 SSHAT and CDR2 FNYEAQ (reference sequence). The CDR3 spans 13 residues. Trimming took 2 bases from V and 8 from J, leaving 10 bases between them. CDR3 nucleotide sequence: TGTGCCAGCAGCTTAACTATATTCGATGAGCAGTTCTTC. It codes for CASSLTIFDEQFF.

V is TRBV5-1 and J is TRBJ2-5; 8 bases fit TRBD2. The CDR3 is 16 residues long. Germline CDR1 and CDR2: SGHRS and YFSETQ. Trimming at V came to 4 bases and at J to 2 bases, leaving 10 bases not matched to a gene. CDR3 DNA sequence: TGCGCCAGCAGCCCCTGGCCAACTAGCGGACAAGAGACCCAGTACTTC. This gives the protein CASSPWPTSGQETQYF.

The rearrangement joins TRBV19 to TRBJ2-3; tentative D call: TRBD1 (6 bases). Germline CDR1 is LNHDA and CDR2 is SQIVND (reference sequence). The V gene lost 6 bases and the J gene lost 1 base, with 17 bases spanning the gap. The CDR3 is 16 amino acids. CDR3: CASSIRTDPRTDTQYF. CDR3 nucleotide sequence: TGTGCCAGTAGCATACGGACAGACCCTCGCACAGATACGCAGTATTTT.

The sample holds a few counts of this clone. V usage is TRBV6-5 and J usage is TRBJ1-2; TRBD1 is a possible D gene (5 bases). Germline V CDR1 and CDR2: MNHEY, SVGAGI. The ends were cut back, 4 bases at V and 8 bases at J, with 14 bases in the middle. The CDR3 is 13 amino acids. CDR3 nucleotides: TGTGCCAGCAGTTTCTTTTCAGGGAACGGCTACACCTTC. The encoded protein is CASSFFSGNGYTF.

The J gene is TRBJ2-1, the V gene TRBV6-5; TRBD2 is a possible D gene (6 bases). V dropped 6 bases and J dropped 8 bases, with 14 bases sitting between them. In germline, CDR1 is MNHEY, CDR2 SVGAGI. The CDR3 is made up of 13 amino acids. The CDR3 coding sequence is TGTGCCAGCAGCGGGAGCTACGGCTATGAGCAGTTCTTC. Translated, it gives CASSGSYGYEQFF.

The chain links TRBV3-1 (or the pseudogene TRBV3-2) to TRBJ1-1; maybe TRBD1 (5 bases). The length of the CDR3 is 14 residues. Germline-derived CDR1 and CDR2 are LGHDT and YNNKEL (reference sequence). V was shortened by 4 bases and J by 6 bases, with 15 bases between the two germline ends. CDR3 residues: CASSLGGDSAEAFF. The CDR3 bases are TGTGCCAGCAGCCTCGGGGGAGACAGCGCTGAAGCTTTCTTT.

This clone was seen only once. The rearrangement uses TRBV7-2 and TRBJ2-1, with 10 bases lining up with TRBD2. V dropped 1 base and J dropped 8; count of bases not matched to a gene: 8. This CDR3 spans 16 amino acids. Germline V CDR1 and CDR2: SGHTA, FQGNSA. CDR3 residues: CASSLVASGGLDEQFF. The CDR3 bases are TGTGCCAGCAGCTTAGTAGCTAGCGGGGGTTTGGATGAGCAGTTCTTC.

The chain has TRBV9 and TRBJ1-2; TRBD1 is a possible D gene (6 bases). Germline V lookup: CDR1 SGDLS, CDR2 YYNGEE. This CDR3 spans 16 amino acids. V dropped 3 bases and J dropped 4 bases, with 19 bases sitting between them. CDR3 in amino acids: CASSAEQGLVGYGYTF. CDR3 coding DNA: TGTGCCAGCAGCGCGGAACAGGGCTTAGTGGGCTATGGCTACACCTTC.

The chain carries TRBV18 and TRBJ1-2, with D tentatively TRBD1 (6 bases). CDR1 is KGHSH and CDR2 is LQKENI in the germline V gene. Trimming shortened V by 3 bases and J by 5 bases, and 7 bases separated the two germline ends. The CDR3 covers 12 residues. CDR3 loop: CASSPTGYGYTF. The CDR3 DNA follows: TGTGCCAGCTCACCGACAGGATATGGCTACACCTTC.

The gene calls are TRBV5-1 and TRBJ1-3, with D perhaps matching TRBD1 (5 bases). Germline CDR1 and CDR2: SGHRS and YFSETQ. Trimming shortened V by 3 bases and J by 0 bases, and 13 bases separated the two germline ends. This CDR3 region has 16 residues. CDR3 DNA sequence: TGCGCCAGCAGCTCCGGGTCCGACAGCTCTGGAAACACCATATATTTT. The encoded protein is CASSSGSDSSGNTIYF. The full variable domain, with the rest looked up from reference TRBV5-1 and TRBJ1-3, is KAGVTQTPRYLIKTRGQQVTLSCSPISGHRSVSWYQQTPGQGLQFLFEYFSETQRNKGNFPGRFSGRQFSNSRSEMNVSTLELGDSALYLCASSSGSDSSGNTIYFGEGSWLTVV.